The 32 T cell receptor beta chains presented below share a single source sample, sequenced in a study of cytomegalovirus exposure and HLA in healthy donors. Use of 60 Vbeta and 13 Jbeta primers characterized the PCR. Sequencing was performed with immunoSEQ multiplex PCR; in TCRdb, only in-frame clones are kept and a portion is missing. The sample records around 110,000 clones, approximately 78% being singletons. The sequenced material came from PBMCs. Receptor source: a man aged 25-45 years in good health and CMV-seropositive.

CDR3 region: CASSHGQGPTYEQYF. In DNA, the CDR3 is TGTGCCAGCAGCCACGGACAGGGCCCAACCTACGAGCAGTACTTC. The V call is TRBV9, the J call TRBJ2-7, with 8 nucleotides matching TRBD1. This CDR3 region has 15 residues. Germline assignment: CDR1 SGDLS and CDR2 YYNGEE. J lost 2 bases, V lost 4 bases, and 8 bases had no gene match.

The chain links TRBV27 to TRBJ2-1, with 15 nucleotides matching TRBD2. CDR3 length equals 17 residues. Germline lookup yields CDR1 MNHEY and CDR2 SMNVEV (reference sequence). V trimming: 6 bases; J trimming: 4 bases; junction bases outside the gene matches: 7. The CDR3 bases are TGTGCCAGCAGGAGTGGGACTAGCGGGAGGTTGTACAATGAGCAGTTCTTC. As protein: CASRSGTSGRLYNEQFF.

The gene calls are TRBV9 and TRBJ1-4; D ambiguous. The CDR3 covers 15 residues. V lost 0 bases and J lost 7, with 13 bases in between. Looked up from germline, CDR1 is SGDLS and CDR2 is YYNGEE. CDR3 sequence: CASSVALGSGEKLFF. In nucleotides, the CDR3 is TGTGCCAGCAGCGTAGCTTTGGGTTCGGGTGAAAAACTGTTTTTT.

The rearrangement joins TRBV5-6 to TRBJ2-1; D gene unclear. Germline V gene data show CDR1 as SGHDT and CDR2 as YYEEEE. Trimming removed 1 base from V and 4 bases from J, with 15 bases in between. CDR3 length equals 16 residues. The CDR3 coding sequence is TGTGCCAGCAGCTTGCTCCTTCGGAAGCGTTACAATGAGCAGTTCTTC. It yields the protein CASSLLLRKRYNEQFF.

This sequence joins TRBV6-1 and TRBJ1-2, with D hard to call. CDR3 size: 14 residues. Trimming shortened V by 6 bases and J by 4 bases, and 15 bases separated the two germline ends. Germline CDR1 reads MNHNS; CDR2 reads SASEGT. The CDR3 bases are TGTGCCAGCAGCACCGACGGAGCCTTCTATGGCTACACCTTC. Translated, it gives CASSTDGAFYGYTF.

On this clone itself: Other DNA variants within this sample encode the same CDR3. This rearrangement joins TRBV11-2 to TRBJ1-2, with 11 bases fitting TRBD1. The CDR3 runs 15 residues. V lost 5 bases and J lost 4; bases outside the gene matches: 6. The germline V gene encodes CDR1 SGHAT and CDR2 FQNNGV. CDR3 coding DNA: TGTGCCAGCAGCCCCAGGACAGGGGGCCGCTATGGCTACACCTTC. It translates to CASSPRTGGRYGYTF. The entire variable domain, with the rest obtained from reference TRBV11-2 and TRBJ1-2, is as follows: EAGVAQSPRYKIIEKRQSVAFWCNPISGHATLYWYQQILGQGPKLLIQFQNNGVVDDSQLPKDRFSAERLKGVDSTLKIQPAKLEDSAVYLCASSPRTGGRYGYTFGSGTRLTVV.

This clone was picked up a small number of times. The chain has TRBV10-3 and TRBJ2-7, with 7 bases identical to TRBD2. Per the germline V gene, CDR1 is ENHRY and CDR2 is SYGVKD. The CDR3 covers 17 residues. V gave up 2 bases and J gave up 0 bases; unmatched junction bases: 10. CDR3 bases: TGTGCCATCAGTGAGAGGTTAGGAGCGGGGTCCTCCTACGAGCAGTACTTC. This encodes CAISERLGAGSSYEQYF.

J is TRBJ2-7 and V is TRBV4-2; the D is unclear. Germline loops: CDR1 LGHNA, CDR2 YNFKEQ. The CDR3 contains 11 residues. V dropped 0 bases and J dropped 12 bases, with 9 bases sitting between them. CDR3 coding DNA: TGTGCCAGCAGCCAAGAGAGAATACTGTACTTC. It encodes CASSQERILYF.

The chain joins TRBV10-3 to TRBJ1-2, with 9 bases fitting TRBD1. V trimming: 3 bases; J trimming: 4 bases; junction bases outside the gene matches: 12. Germline V lookup: CDR1 ENHRY, CDR2 SYGVKD. The CDR3 extends over 17 amino acids. In DNA, the CDR3 is TGTGCCATCAGTGACCCATCCGGGACAGGGTACGCCTATGGCTACACCTTC. Its protein product is CAISDPSGTGYAYGYTF.

V and J are TRBV18 and TRBJ2-2; 7 bases align to TRBD1. V trimming: 6 bases; J trimming: 0 bases; junction bases outside the gene matches: 7. The CDR3 consists of 16 residues. Germline V lookup: CDR1 KGHSH, CDR2 LQKENI. The CDR3 here is CASSQGQAPNTGELFF. The CDR3 DNA sequence: TGTGCCAGCTCTCAAGGACAGGCGCCGAACACCGGGGAGCTGTTTTTT.

CDR3: CASSLGPGANYGYTF. The CDR3 DNA reads as TGTGCCAGCAGCTTAGGTCCAGGGGCTAACTATGGCTACACCTTC. The chain joins TRBV7-6 to TRBJ1-2; possibly TRBD1 for D (6 bases). The CDR3 is made up of 15 amino acids. Germline CDR1 is SGHVS and CDR2 is FNYEAQ. The V and J ends lost 1 base and 0 bases respectively, with 9 bases between them.

The chain employs TRBV5-5 and TRBJ2-7, with D perhaps TRBD1 (6 bases). Per germline, CDR1 SGHKS and CDR2 YYEKEE (reference sequence). V lost 2 bases to trimming and J lost 0 bases, with 9 bases between them. CDR3 size: 14 residues. Written as DNA, the CDR3 is TGTGCCAGCAGCTTACAGGGTAGCTCCTACGAGCAGTACTTC. It specifies CASSLQGSSYEQYF.

A word on this clone: Different DNA sequences within this sample yield the same CDR3. The gene calls are TRBV15 and TRBJ1-1; D is perhaps TRBD1 (6 bases). The CDR3 is 14 residues long. The ends were cut back, 3 bases at V and 5 bases at J, with 13 bases in the middle. CDR1 LNHNV and CDR2 YYDKDF come from the germline V gene (reference sequence). The CDR3 loop reads CATSRPQGSTEAFF. In DNA form, the CDR3 reads TGTGCCACCAGCAGGCCACAGGGTTCAACTGAAGCTTTCTTT.

The chain employs TRBV2 and TRBJ1-6; possibly TRBD1 for D (5 bases). The V end lost 4 bases, the J end lost 9 bases, and 13 bases lay between the germline ends. The CDR3 consists of 14 residues. Germline V gives CDR1 SNHLY, CDR2 FYNNEI. The CDR3 loop is CASSVGRVRSPLHF. The CDR3 bases are TGTGCCAGCAGTGTCGGCAGGGTCCGTTCACCCCTCCACTTT.

The gene calls are TRBV5-1 and TRBJ2-1; D might be TRBD2 (5 bases). The germline gives CDR1 SGHRS, CDR2 YFSETQ. V was trimmed by 0 bases and J by 4 bases, leaving 14 bases between them. CDR3 size: 16 residues. The CDR3: CASSLVEAAAYNEQFF. Here the CDR3 DNA reads TGCGCCAGCAGCTTGGTTGAAGCAGCGGCGTACAATGAGCAGTTCTTC.

The V call is TRBV4-1, the J call TRBJ1-2; the D gene is possibly TRBD1 (6 bases). Trimming pared 0 bases from V and 7 bases from J, leaving 9 bases between. Looked up from germline, CDR1 is MGHRA and CDR2 is YSYEKL. The CDR3 spans 13 residues. The CDR3 bases are TGCGCCAGCAGCCAAGACTCCAGGGGTGGCTACACCTTC. This translates into CASSQDSRGGYTF.

V gene TRBV9 combines with J gene TRBJ1-3; D is ambiguous. The V end lost 0 bases, the J end lost 3 bases, and 10 bases lay between the germline ends. The V gene's germline CDR1 is SGDLS and CDR2 YYNGEE. The CDR3 sequence is 15 residues long. The DNA for the CDR3 is TGTGCCAGCAGCGTAGCAGGTGGAATTGGAAACACCATATATTTT. It specifies CASSVAGGIGNTIYF.

This sequence joins TRBV6-5 and TRBJ2-2, with D unresolved. Between the trimmed V and J ends, which lost 4 bases and 5 bases, there was a span of 2 bases. The CDR3 has 11 amino acids. CDR1 is MNHEY, CDR2 SVGAGI, per germline. CDR3 sequence: CASSSTGELFF. CDR3 bases: TGTGCCAGCAGTTCAACCGGGGAGCTGTTTTTT.

On this clone itself: Relative to the germline gene, one junction end is altered; a read error may explain this. V is TRBV19 and J is TRBJ1-5, with D perhaps matching TRBD1 (6 bases). CDR3 length: 15 amino acids. CDR1 is LNHDA, CDR2 SQIVND, per germline (reference sequence). This CDR3 is CAGSVNRAHNQPQHF. The CDR3 DNA reads as TGTGCCGGTAGTGTTAACAGGGCTCACAATCAGCCCCAGCATTTT.

V is TRBV7-2 and J is TRBJ1-6, with 8 bases that match TRBD1. CDR1 is SGHTA and CDR2 is FQGNSA in the germline V gene. V dropped 2 bases and J dropped 8; count of bases not matched to a gene: 8. There are 16 residues in the CDR3. CDR3 bases: TGTGCCAGCAGCTTATTGCAGGGGGCAGTGGATTCACCCCTCCACTTT. Protein: CASSLLQGAVDSPLHF.

V is TRBV10-3 and J is TRBJ1-2, with D possibly matching TRBD1 (5 bases). In germline, CDR1 is ENHRY, CDR2 SYGVKD. V lost 10 bases and J lost 6, with 18 bases in between. There are 13 residues in the CDR3. This CDR3 is CATYEGLIDGYTF. The DNA of the CDR3 is TGTGCCACCTACGAGGGACTCATCGATGGCTACACCTTC.

The genes are TRBV7-9 and TRBJ2-3, with a weak D call TRBD2 (6 bases). Germline V lookup: CDR1 SEHNR, CDR2 FQNEAQ (reference sequence). This CDR3 region has 16 residues. V lost 5 bases and J lost 1, with 16 bases in between. CDR3 coding DNA: TGTGCCAGCAGCCCAGTTGGGGCGGGACGCACAGATACGCAGTATTTT. This sequence encodes CASSPVGAGRTDTQYF. The whole variable domain, filled in from reference TRBV7-9 and TRBJ2-3, reads DTGVSQNPRHKITKRGQNVTFRCDPISEHNRLYWYRQTLGQGPEFLTYFQNEAQLEKSRLLSDRFSAERPKGSFSTLEIQRTEQGDSAMYLCASSPVGAGRTDTQYFGPGTRLTVL.

This chain joins TRBV6-6 and TRBJ2-5, with TRBD2 matching over 8 bases. Trimming removed 7 bases from V and 7 bases from J; junction bases left unmatched: 11. CDR3 length: 14 residues. The germline V gene has CDR1 MNHNY and CDR2 SVGAGI (reference sequence). The CDR3 spells CASMNQRGTGTQYF. The CDR3 DNA follows: TGTGCCAGCATGAATCAGCGGGGGACGGGGACCCAGTACTTC.

This chain connects TRBV11-2 to TRBJ1-5, with D possibly matching TRBD1 (5 bases). The CDR3 totals 13 residues. In germline, CDR1 is SGHAT, CDR2 FQNNGV. V lost 4 bases and J 6 bases, leaving 10 bases between the germline ends. CDR3 sequence reads: CASSSQGGQPQHF. In nucleotides, the CDR3 is TGTGCCAGCAGCTCTCAGGGAGGTCAGCCCCAGCATTTT.

This chain joins TRBV28 and TRBJ2-5, with a possible D match to TRBD2 (6 bases). This CDR3 has 15 amino acids. Germline CDR1 is MDHEN and CDR2 is SYDVKM. Trimming left V 6 bases short and J 4 bases short, with 18 bases between. In nucleotides, the CDR3 is TGTGCCAGCAGCCCTGGGAGGACCGGGGGAGAGACCCAGTACTTC. Residues: CASSPGRTGGETQYF.

This chain links TRBV28 with TRBJ2-2, with D uncertain. The CDR3 is 13 residues long. V was clipped by 4 bases and J by 1 base, with 4 bases between them. Germline values: CDR1 MDHEN, CDR2 SYDVKM. The CDR3 DNA reads as TGTGCCAGCAGTTCCCAGAACACCGGGGAGCTGTTTTTT. Translation: CASSSQNTGELFF.

The chain links TRBV11-3 to TRBJ2-1; D is ambiguous. Trimming stripped 5 bases from V and 8 bases from J, with 16 bases between. Germline assignment: CDR1 SGHNT and CDR2 YENEEA. The CDR3 covers 14 residues. CDR3 residues: CASSRKTEPYEQFF. In DNA, the CDR3 is TGTGCCAGCAGCCGAAAAACAGAGCCATATGAGCAGTTCTTC.

The chain couples TRBV5-4 to TRBJ1-1; D is unresolved. Germline CDR1 reads SGHNT; CDR2 reads YYREEE (reference sequence). The CDR3 spans 15 residues. V was cut by 4 bases and J by 0 bases, with 13 bases left in between. The CDR3 DNA reads as TGTGCCAGCAGCGAGGCAGAACAAATGAACACTGAAGCTTTCTTT. It yields the protein CASSEAEQMNTEAFF.

The rearrangement joins TRBV27 to TRBJ1-1, with a possible D match to TRBD1 (6 bases). The CDR3 contains 15 residues. CDR1 and CDR2 (germline): MNHEY, SMNVEV (reference sequence). V lost 8 bases to trimming and J lost 0 bases, with 16 bases between them. The CDR3 is CASVKRGFMNTEAFF. The CDR3 DNA follows: TGTGCCAGCGTAAAGAGGGGGTTCATGAACACTGAAGCTTTCTTT.

The table lists this clone with a few counts. Relative to the germline gene, one junction end is altered; a read error may explain this. The rearrangement links TRBV19 to TRBJ1-1; 7 bases fit TRBD1. CDR1 and CDR2 from the germline V gene are LNHDA and SQIVND (reference sequence). The CDR3 covers 13 residues. CDR3 region: CASSLDRETEAFF. CDR3 bases: TGTGCCAGTAGTCTAGACAGGGAAACTGAAGCTTTCTTT.

V and J are TRBV7-8 and TRBJ2-6, with no clear D. Trimming cost V 2 bases and J 0 bases, with 8 bases left between them. Germline V gene sequence: CDR1 SGHVS, CDR2 FQNEAQ. The CDR3 is made up of 16 amino acids. In DNA form, the CDR3 reads TGTGCCAGCAGCTTAATGGCTGACTCTGGGGCCAACGTCCTGACTTTC. Its protein product is CASSLMADSGANVLTF.

This clone was detected once. The chain combines TRBV30 with TRBJ1-1; 8 positions agree with TRBD1. The CDR3 runs 14 residues. The germline V gene encodes CDR1 GTSNPN and CDR2 SVGIG (reference sequence). The J segment lost 2 bases and the V segment lost 5 bases, leaving 7 bases of the junction unmatched. CDR3 loop: CAWDGQGYNTEAFF. CDR3 coding DNA: TGTGCCTGGGATGGACAGGGCTACAACACTGAAGCTTTCTTT.